These T cell receptor beta chains were read from a single sample in a study of regulatory T cells in long-lasting Graves disease. TCRdb called the multiplex PCR reads again in MiXCR, with one record for every CDR3 protein. Of hundreds of thousands of distinct CDR3 sequences listed, around 17% are singletons. The same specimen was also included in a second study, on T cells in Graves' hyperthyroidism and ophthalmopathy.

The sample here was peripheral blood mononuclear cells (PBMCs), taken at new diagnosis, from a patient treated with antithyroid drugs. The receptor set was obtained from a man aged 35 to 55 with Graves disease. The CDR3 runs from the conserved cysteine through the conserved F or W. D genes are given only for firm matches. Clone size is not always given. Where it is, it says once, few, many or a class for expanded clones.

V gene: TRBV29-1; CDR3 length: 12; D gene: NA; clone size: many; J gene: TRBJ2-5; CDR3 DNA: TGCAGCGTCGGCTACGGTCACGAGACCCAGTACTTC; CDR3 protein: CSVGYGHETQYF
V gene: TRBV11-2; CDR3 length: 13; D gene: NA; clone size: NA; J gene: TRBJ1-6; CDR3 DNA: TGTGCCAGCAGCTTTGTCCGGCGATCACCCCTCCACTTT; CDR3 protein: CASSFVRRSPLHF
V gene: TRBV13; CDR3 length: 15; D gene: NA; clone size: many; J gene: TRBJ2-3; CDR3 DNA: TGTGCCAGCAGCTTCTCAGTCTTACTGACAGATACGCAGTATTTT; CDR3 protein: CASSFSVLLTDTQYF
V gene: TRBV6-2/TRBV6-3; CDR3 length: 14; D gene: TRBD1; clone size: few; J gene: TRBJ2-2; CDR3 DNA: TGTGCCAGCCGAGGACAGGGGACCACCGGGGAGCTGTTTTTT; CDR3 protein: CASRGQGTTGELFF
V gene: TRBV6-1; CDR3 length: 14; D gene: NA; clone size: few; J gene: TRBJ2-7; CDR3 DNA: TGTGCCAGCAGTCCCGCCTTTTTACCCTACGAGCAGTACTTC; CDR3 protein: CASSPAFLPYEQYF
V gene: TRBV5-4; CDR3 length: 18; D gene: TRBD2; clone size: NA; J gene: TRBJ2-2; CDR3 DNA: TGTGCCAGCAACTCACGGGTGGGGACTAGCGGGAACACCGGGGAGCTGTTTTTT; CDR3 protein: CASNSRVGTSGNTGELFF
V gene: TRBV15; CDR3 length: 15; D gene: TRBD1; clone size: many; J gene: TRBJ2-1; CDR3 DNA: TGTGCCACCAGCCCCCGGACAGGGCTGGGCGATGAGCAGTTCTTC; CDR3 protein: CATSPRTGLGDEQFF
V gene: TRBV11-3; CDR3 length: 14; D gene: TRBD1; clone size: many; J gene: TRBJ1-2; CDR3 DNA: TGTGCCAGCAGCCACGGACAGGGAGACTATGGCTACACCTTC; CDR3 protein: CASSHGQGDYGYTF
V gene: TRBV10-1; CDR3 length: 12; D gene: TRBD1; clone size: few; J gene: TRBJ2-5; CDR3 DNA: TGCGCCAGCAGTGAGAGACAGGGGGCCCAGTACTTC; CDR3 protein: CASSERQGAQYF
V gene: TRBV9; CDR3 length: 16; D gene: TRBD2; clone size: NA; J gene: TRBJ2-5; CDR3 DNA: TGTGCCAGCAGCCCCCTATTGCTAGCGGGGGTGGAGACCCAGTACTTC; CDR3 protein: CASSPLLLAGVETQYF
V gene: TRBV7-3; CDR3 length: 15; D gene: TRBD1; clone size: few; J gene: TRBJ2-1; CDR3 DNA: TGTGCCAGCAGCTGGACAGGGGGGCAATACAATGAGCAGTTCTTC; CDR3 protein: CASSWTGGQYNEQFF
V gene: TRBV2; CDR3 length: 15; D gene: NA; clone size: NA; J gene: TRBJ2-2; CDR3 DNA: TGTGCCAGCAGCGTACAGGGCTGGGGAACCGGGGAGCTGTTTTTT; CDR3 protein: CASSVQGWGTGELFF
V gene: TRBV9; CDR3 length: 17; D gene: NA; clone size: NA; J gene: TRBJ1-3; CDR3 DNA: TGTGCCAGCAGCGTATCGAGCCGGTCGGGCTCTGGAAACACCATATATTTT; CDR3 protein: CASSVSSRSGSGNTIYF
V gene: TRBV5-4; CDR3 length: 18; D gene: TRBD1; clone size: NA; J gene: TRBJ1-6; CDR3 DNA: TGTGCCAGCAGCTTGGGGACCCCGCGGGGGACAGATAATTCACCCCTCCACTTT; CDR3 protein: CASSLGTPRGTDNSPLHF
V gene: TRBV28; CDR3 length: 13; D gene: NA; clone size: many; J gene: TRBJ2-1; CDR3 DNA: TGTGCCAGCACCCCTGGGTCCTATAATGAGCAGTTCTTC; CDR3 protein: CASTPGSYNEQFF
V gene: TRBV11-2; CDR3 length: 13; D gene: NA; clone size: many; J gene: TRBJ2-1; CDR3 DNA: TGTGCCAGCAGCCTCCAGAGGGGGGCCCCGCAGTTCTTC; CDR3 protein: CASSLQRGAPQFF
V gene: TRBV3-1; CDR3 length: 16; D gene: TRBD2; clone size: many; J gene: TRBJ2-7; CDR3 DNA: TGTGCCAGCAGCTTTGGACTAGCGGGGGGAGCCTACGAGCAGTACTTC; CDR3 protein: CASSFGLAGGAYEQYF
V gene: TRBV12-5; CDR3 length: 17; D gene: NA; clone size: NA; J gene: TRBJ2-5; CDR3 DNA: TGTGCTAGTAGGGGGACCGGATCCGGGGGTCCTCAAGAGACCCAGTACTTC; CDR3 protein: CASRGTGSGGPQETQYF
V gene: TRBV27; CDR3 length: 11; D gene: NA; clone size: many; J gene: TRBJ2-7; CDR3 DNA: TGTGCCAGCAGTTTCTCTCACGAGCAGTACTTC; CDR3 protein: CASSFSHEQYF
V gene: TRBV4-3; CDR3 length: 13; D gene: NA; clone size: NA; J gene: TRBJ2-3; CDR3 DNA: TGCGCCACAGGGGACTCAGGCACAGATACGCAGTATTTT; CDR3 protein: CATGDSGTDTQYF
V gene: TRBV7-2; CDR3 length: 18; D gene: TRBD2; clone size: many; J gene: TRBJ2-7; CDR3 DNA: TGTGCCAGCAGCTTAGCGCGCACTAGCGGGCAAAGATCCTACGAGCAGTACTTC; CDR3 protein: CASSLARTSGQRSYEQYF
V gene: TRBV10-3; CDR3 length: 15; D gene: NA; clone size: few; J gene: TRBJ1-1; CDR3 DNA: TGTGCCATCAGTGAGTCGGGGGGCCAGAACACTGAAGCTTTCTTT; CDR3 protein: CAISESGGQNTEAFF
V gene: TRBV2; CDR3 length: 14; D gene: TRBD1; clone size: many; J gene: TRBJ1-2; CDR3 DNA: TGTGCCAGCAGGTCAGGGGGCAAGGACTATGGCTACACCTTC; CDR3 protein: CASRSGGKDYGYTF
V gene: TRBV6-1; CDR3 length: 15; D gene: NA; clone size: many; J gene: TRBJ1-3; CDR3 DNA: TGTGCCAGCAGACCTTGGTCCAGTGGTGGAAACACCATATATTTT; CDR3 protein: CASRPWSSGGNTIYF
V gene: TRBV2; CDR3 length: 14; D gene: NA; clone size: few; J gene: TRBJ2-3; CDR3 DNA: TGTGCCAGCACGGCAGGGGATGGCACAGATACGCAGTATTTT; CDR3 protein: CASTAGDGTDTQYF
V gene: TRBV19; CDR3 length: 15; D gene: NA; clone size: many; J gene: TRBJ1-1; CDR3 DNA: TGTGCCAGTAGTACAAACCAGGGCGCCCGGAGCGAAGCTTTCTTT; CDR3 protein: CASSTNQGARSEAFF
V gene: TRBV5-1; CDR3 length: 15; D gene: NA; clone size: NA; J gene: TRBJ2-5; CDR3 DNA: TGCGCCAGCAGACAAAACCCCAAAGGAAGAGAGACCCAGTACTTC; CDR3 protein: CASRQNPKGRETQYF
V gene: TRBV11-3; CDR3 length: 13; D gene: NA; clone size: NA; J gene: TRBJ2-5; CDR3 DNA: TGTGCCAGCAGGGGGGACGCCCAAGAGACCCAGTACTTC; CDR3 protein: CASRGDAQETQYF
V gene: TRBV6-2/TRBV6-3; CDR3 length: 15; D gene: NA; clone size: many; J gene: TRBJ1-5; CDR3 DNA: TGTGCCAGCAGTGAAGTTGTAGCGTTCAATCAGCCCCAGCATTTT; CDR3 protein: CASSEVVAFNQPQHF
V gene: TRBV30; CDR3 length: 14; D gene: TRBD1; clone size: NA; J gene: TRBJ2-7; CDR3 DNA: TGTGCCTGGAGGGAGGGACAGGGCCTCGGTTATTCGTACTTC; CDR3 protein: CAWREGQGLGYSYF
V gene: TRBV7-6; CDR3 length: 15; D gene: NA; clone size: many; J gene: TRBJ1-4; CDR3 DNA: TGTGCCAGCAGCTTACGGACGGCAACTAATGAAAAACTGTTTTTT; CDR3 protein: CASSLRTATNEKLFF
V gene: TRBV5-5; CDR3 length: 16; D gene: TRBD1; clone size: many; J gene: TRBJ2-5; CDR3 DNA: TGTGCCAGCAGCTTGGGGATAGGACAGGGGGCCAAGACCCAGTACTTC; CDR3 protein: CASSLGIGQGAKTQYF
V gene: TRBV2; CDR3 length: 13; D gene: TRBD2; clone size: many; J gene: TRBJ2-3; CDR3 DNA: TGTGCCAGCAACCGGGGGGGGGCAGATACGCAGTATTTT; CDR3 protein: CASNRGGADTQYF
V gene: TRBV20-1; CDR3 length: 13; D gene: NA; clone size: NA; J gene: TRBJ2-3; CDR3 DNA: TGCACCAGCGGCAGACAAGGAGGGGTTACGCAGTATTTT; CDR3 protein: CTSGRQGGVTQYF
V gene: TRBV20-1; CDR3 length: 14; D gene: NA; clone size: many; J gene: TRBJ1-5; CDR3 DNA: TGCAGTGCTAGGTCCGGAAATAGCAATCAGCCCCAGCATTTT; CDR3 protein: CSARSGNSNQPQHF
V gene: TRBV9; CDR3 length: 13; D gene: NA; clone size: NA; J gene: TRBJ2-2; CDR3 DNA: TGTGCCAGCGTCGTCGGTTCATCCGGGGAGCTGTTTTTT; CDR3 protein: CASVVGSSGELFF
V gene: TRBV5-1; CDR3 length: 14; D gene: NA; clone size: NA; J gene: TRBJ2-4; CDR3 DNA: TGCGCCAGCAGCTTGGGACTAGCCAAAAACATTCAGTACTTC; CDR3 protein: CASSLGLAKNIQYF
V gene: TRBV2; CDR3 length: 15; D gene: TRBD1; clone size: once; J gene: TRBJ1-1; CDR3 DNA: TGTGCCAGCGTTTCCGGGACAGGGAAGCGGAATGAAGCTTTCTTT; CDR3 protein: CASVSGTGKRNEAFF
V gene: TRBV3-1; CDR3 length: 15; D gene: TRBD2; clone size: many; J gene: TRBJ2-1; CDR3 DNA: TGTGCCAGCAGCCAAGAGGGACTAGCTTACAATGAGCAGTTCTTC; CDR3 protein: CASSQEGLAYNEQFF
V gene: TRBV12-3/TRBV12-4; CDR3 length: 15; D gene: NA; clone size: many; J gene: TRBJ2-5; CDR3 DNA: TGTGCCAGCAGTCCAGGACAGGGAGGGGAAGAGACCCAGTACTTC; CDR3 protein: CASSPGQGGEETQYF
V gene: TRBV18; CDR3 length: 14; D gene: NA; clone size: many; J gene: TRBJ2-2; CDR3 DNA: TGTGCCAGCTCACCATTAGGAGAGTCCGGGGAGCTGTTTTTT; CDR3 protein: CASSPLGESGELFF
V gene: TRBV29-1; CDR3 length: 11; D gene: NA; clone size: NA; J gene: TRBJ2-1; CDR3 DNA: TGCAGCGCCGGAGGGGGAAATGAGCAGTTCTTC; CDR3 protein: CSAGGGNEQFF
V gene: TRBV20-1; CDR3 length: 14; D gene: NA; clone size: many; J gene: TRBJ2-7; CDR3 DNA: TGCAGTGCTAGCCCCGGGTCTTGGGTCTACGAGCAGTACTTC; CDR3 protein: CSASPGSWVYEQYF
V gene: TRBV12-3/TRBV12-4; CDR3 length: 17; D gene: TRBD1; clone size: many; J gene: TRBJ2-1; CDR3 DNA: TGTGCCAGCAGACTCGGGCCTCCGGGACAGGGTTACAATGAGCAGTTCTTC; CDR3 protein: CASRLGPPGQGYNEQFF
V gene: TRBV28; CDR3 length: 13; D gene: NA; clone size: many; J gene: TRBJ1-1; CDR3 DNA: TGTGCCAGCAGTTTAAGACCCTGGACAGAAGCTTTCTTT; CDR3 protein: CASSLRPWTEAFF
V gene: TRBV27; CDR3 length: 14; D gene: NA; clone size: many; J gene: TRBJ2-7; CDR3 DNA: TGTGCCAGCAGTTTTCGAGGGTTCTCCTACGAGCAGTACTTC; CDR3 protein: CASSFRGFSYEQYF
V gene: TRBV5-1; CDR3 length: 17; D gene: TRBD2; clone size: NA; J gene: TRBJ2-2; CDR3 DNA: TGCGCCAGCAGTTCGACTAGCGGGGGATTAAACACCGGGGAGCTGTTTTTT; CDR3 protein: CASSSTSGGLNTGELFF
V gene: TRBV4-1; CDR3 length: 14; D gene: NA; clone size: few; J gene: TRBJ2-5; CDR3 DNA: TGCGCCAGCAGCCAACGGGCAGCCCAAGAGACCCAGTACTTC; CDR3 protein: CASSQRAAQETQYF
V gene: TRBV20-1; CDR3 length: 15; D gene: TRBD1; clone size: NA; J gene: TRBJ2-3; CDR3 DNA: TGCAGTGCTAGATTCCGGGACAGGGGGCGATTGGCGCAGTATTTT; CDR3 protein: CSARFRDRGRLAQYF
V gene: TRBV19; CDR3 length: 13; D gene: NA; clone size: NA; J gene: TRBJ1-2; CDR3 DNA: TGTGCCAGTAGTATAAGGCAGAACTATGGCTACACCTTC; CDR3 protein: CASSIRQNYGYTF
V gene: TRBV4-2; CDR3 length: 14; D gene: NA; clone size: few; J gene: TRBJ2-5; CDR3 DNA: TGTGCCAGCAGCCAAGCTGGGCGTTGGCAGACCCAGTACTTC; CDR3 protein: CASSQAGRWQTQYF
V gene: TRBV28; CDR3 length: 16; D gene: TRBD1; clone size: many; J gene: TRBJ2-7; CDR3 DNA: TGTGCCAGCAGTTCCTACACAGGGGAAATTTCCTACGAGCAGTACTTC; CDR3 protein: CASSSYTGEISYEQYF
V gene: TRBV4-3; CDR3 length: 15; D gene: NA; clone size: once; J gene: TRBJ2-7; CDR3 DNA: TGCGCCAGCAGCCAAAGGCGCGTCGGACCCTACGAGCAGTACTTC; CDR3 protein: CASSQRRVGPYEQYF
V gene: TRBV6-5; CDR3 length: 17; D gene: NA; clone size: NA; J gene: TRBJ1-1; CDR3 DNA: TGTGCCAGCAGTTTCTCATCTGTGGGGGTTTATAGTACTGAAGCTTTCTTT; CDR3 protein: CASSFSSVGVYSTEAFF
V gene: TRBV6-1; CDR3 length: 13; D gene: TRBD2; clone size: NA; J gene: TRBJ2-5; CDR3 DNA: TGTGCCAGCAGTGAAGAGGCGGGGGGGACCCAGTACTTC; CDR3 protein: CASSEEAGGTQYF